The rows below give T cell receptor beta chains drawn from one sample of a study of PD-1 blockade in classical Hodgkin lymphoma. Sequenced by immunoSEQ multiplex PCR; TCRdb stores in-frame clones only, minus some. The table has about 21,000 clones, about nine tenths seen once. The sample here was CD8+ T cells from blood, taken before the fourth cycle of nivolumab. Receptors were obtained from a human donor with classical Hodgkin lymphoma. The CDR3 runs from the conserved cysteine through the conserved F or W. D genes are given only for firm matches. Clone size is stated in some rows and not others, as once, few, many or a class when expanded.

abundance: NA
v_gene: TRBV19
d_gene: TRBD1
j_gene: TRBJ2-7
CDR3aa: CASSGQGSSYEQYF
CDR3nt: TGTGCCAGTAGTGGACAGGGAAGCTCCTACGAGCAGTACTTC

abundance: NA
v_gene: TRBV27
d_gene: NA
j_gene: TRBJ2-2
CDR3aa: CASSLSLTGELFF
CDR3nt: TGTGCCAGCAGTTTATCGCTGACCGGGGAGCTGTTTTTT

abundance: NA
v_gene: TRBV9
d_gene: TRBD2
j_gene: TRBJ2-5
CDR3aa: CASSESGSGRETQYF
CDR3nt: TGTGCCAGCAGTGAGAGCGGGAGCGGTAGGGAGACCCAGTACTTC

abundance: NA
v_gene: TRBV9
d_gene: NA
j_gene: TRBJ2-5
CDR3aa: CASSATGRQYF
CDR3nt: TGTGCCAGCAGCGCAACGGGACGGCAGTACTTC

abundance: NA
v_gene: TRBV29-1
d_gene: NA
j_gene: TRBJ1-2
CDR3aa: CSVRGRMGEGNGYTF
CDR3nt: TGCAGCGTCCGAGGGCGGATGGGGGAGGGAAATGGCTACACCTTC

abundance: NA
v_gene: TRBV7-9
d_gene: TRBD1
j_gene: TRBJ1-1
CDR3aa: CASSRSGGQGVTLNTEAFF
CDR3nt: TGTGCCAGCAGTCGAAGCGGGGGACAGGGGGTCACCCTGAACACTGAAGCTTTCTTT

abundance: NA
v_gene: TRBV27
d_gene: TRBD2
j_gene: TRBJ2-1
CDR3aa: CASRAGGPYNEQFF
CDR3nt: TGTGCCAGCAGGGCGGGAGGACCTTACAATGAGCAGTTCTTC

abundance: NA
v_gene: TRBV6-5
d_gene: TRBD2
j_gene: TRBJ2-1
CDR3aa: CASSYLGTSVYNEQFF
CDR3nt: TGTGCCAGCAGTTATCTTGGGACTAGCGTTTACAATGAGCAGTTCTTC

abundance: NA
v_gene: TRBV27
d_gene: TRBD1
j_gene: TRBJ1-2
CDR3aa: CASSLSRQGEGYTF
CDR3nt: TGTGCCAGCAGTTTATCCCGACAGGGGGAAGGCTACACCTTC

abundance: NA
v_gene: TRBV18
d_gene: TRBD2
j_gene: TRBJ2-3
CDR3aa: CASSWAAGALLVSTDTQYF
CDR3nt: TGTGCCAGCTCATGGGCGGCGGGAGCTCTACTAGTCTCCACAGATACGCAGTATTTT

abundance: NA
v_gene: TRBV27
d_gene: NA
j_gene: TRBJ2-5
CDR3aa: CASSLRGSSWGAQETQYF
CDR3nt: TGTGCCAGCAGTTTGCGGGGGAGCAGTTGGGGGGCCCAAGAGACCCAGTACTTC

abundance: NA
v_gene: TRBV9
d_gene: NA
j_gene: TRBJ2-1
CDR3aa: CASSPGHEQFF
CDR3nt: TGTGCCAGCAGTCCGGGCCATGAGCAGTTCTTC

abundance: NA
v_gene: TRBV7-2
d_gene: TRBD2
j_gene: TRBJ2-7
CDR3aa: CASSFILAAYEQYF
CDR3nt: TGTGCCAGCAGCTTTATACTAGCGGCATACGAGCAGTACTTC

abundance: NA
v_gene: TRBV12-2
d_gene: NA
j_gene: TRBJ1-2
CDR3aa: CASRLVEGTVDRGYGYTF
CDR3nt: TGTGCAAGTCGCTTAGTAGAGGGCACAGTGGACAGGGGCTATGGCTACACCTTC

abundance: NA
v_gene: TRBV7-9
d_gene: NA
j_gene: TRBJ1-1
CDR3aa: CASSFRGNTEAFF
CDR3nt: TGTGCCAGCAGCTTTCGGGGGAACACTGAAGCTTTCTTT

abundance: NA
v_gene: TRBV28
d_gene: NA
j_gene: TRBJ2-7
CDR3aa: CASRLRGGEEQYF
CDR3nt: TGTGCCAGCAGACTGCGTGGAGGGGAGGAGCAGTACTTC

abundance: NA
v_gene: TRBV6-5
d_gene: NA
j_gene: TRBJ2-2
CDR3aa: CASSPDGWRAGELFF
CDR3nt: TGTGCCAGCAGCCCGGACGGATGGAGGGCTGGGGAGCTGTTTTTT

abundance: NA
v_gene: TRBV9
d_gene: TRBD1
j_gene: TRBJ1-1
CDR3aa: CASSTGQGERAEAFF
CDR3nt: TGTGCCAGCAGCACAGGACAGGGCGAGAGAGCTGAAGCTTTCTTT

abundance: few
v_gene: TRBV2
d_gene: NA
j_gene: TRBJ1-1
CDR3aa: CASSGGPEAFF
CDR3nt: TGTGCCAGCAGTGGAGGTCCCGAAGCTTTCTTT

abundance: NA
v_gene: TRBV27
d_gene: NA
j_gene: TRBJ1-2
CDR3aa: CASSLQGGHNQGYGYTF
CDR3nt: TGTGCCAGCAGTTTACAAGGAGGACACAATCAAGGGTATGGCTACACCTTC

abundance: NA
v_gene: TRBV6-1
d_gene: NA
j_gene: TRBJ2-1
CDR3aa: CASSEPGQGSYNEQFF
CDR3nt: TGTGCCAGCAGTGAACCGGGTCAGGGGTCCTACAATGAGCAGTTCTTC

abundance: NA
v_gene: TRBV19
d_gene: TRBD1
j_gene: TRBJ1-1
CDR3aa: CASSIAQDRMNTEAFF
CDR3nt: TGTGCCAGTAGTATCGCCCAGGACAGGATGAACACTGAAGCTTTCTTT

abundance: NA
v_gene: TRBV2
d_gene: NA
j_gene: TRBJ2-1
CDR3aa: CAGPPRTSSYNEQFF
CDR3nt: TGTGCCGGGCCCCCCCGGACAAGCTCCTACAATGAGCAGTTCTTC

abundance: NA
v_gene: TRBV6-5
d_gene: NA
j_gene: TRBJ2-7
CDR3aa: CASSYLPTAAYEQYF
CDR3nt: TGTGCCAGCAGTTACCTCCCGACTGCTGCCTACGAGCAGTACTTC

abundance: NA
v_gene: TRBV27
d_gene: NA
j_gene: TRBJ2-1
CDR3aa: CASSLNRGNEQFF
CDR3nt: TGTGCCAGCAGTTTAAACCGGGGCAATGAGCAGTTCTTC

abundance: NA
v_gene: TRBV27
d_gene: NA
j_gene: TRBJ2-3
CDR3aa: CASSLGRAGGSTDTQYF
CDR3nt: TGTGCCAGCAGTTTAGGTCGTGCGGGCGGGAGCACAGATACGCAGTATTTT

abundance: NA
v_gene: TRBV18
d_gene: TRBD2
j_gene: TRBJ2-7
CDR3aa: CASSPTLYGASGIYEQYF
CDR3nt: TGTGCCAGCTCACCCACCCTTTACGGGGCCAGCGGGATTTACGAGCAGTACTTC

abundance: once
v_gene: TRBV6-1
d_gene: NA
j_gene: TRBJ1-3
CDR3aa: CASSEWGTGNTIYF
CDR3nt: TGTGCCAGCAGTGAATGGGGAACCGGAAACACCATATATTTT

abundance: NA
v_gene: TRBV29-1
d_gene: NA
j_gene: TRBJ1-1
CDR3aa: CSVWEAQNTEAFF
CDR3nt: TGCAGCGTTTGGGAGGCCCAGAACACTGAAGCTTTCTTT